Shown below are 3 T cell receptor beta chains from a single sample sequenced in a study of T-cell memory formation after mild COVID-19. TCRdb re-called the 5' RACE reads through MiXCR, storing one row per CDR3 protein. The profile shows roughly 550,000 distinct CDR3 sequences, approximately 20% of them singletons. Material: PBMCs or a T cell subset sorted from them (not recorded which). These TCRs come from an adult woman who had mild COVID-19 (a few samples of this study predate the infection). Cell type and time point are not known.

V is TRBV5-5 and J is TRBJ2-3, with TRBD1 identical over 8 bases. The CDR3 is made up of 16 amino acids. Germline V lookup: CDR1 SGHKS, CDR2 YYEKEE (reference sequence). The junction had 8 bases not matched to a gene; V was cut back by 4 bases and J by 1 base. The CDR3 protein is CASSDDRGRRTDTQYF. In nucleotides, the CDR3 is TGTGCCAGCAGCGACGACAGGGGACGCCGCACAGATACGCAGTATTTT.

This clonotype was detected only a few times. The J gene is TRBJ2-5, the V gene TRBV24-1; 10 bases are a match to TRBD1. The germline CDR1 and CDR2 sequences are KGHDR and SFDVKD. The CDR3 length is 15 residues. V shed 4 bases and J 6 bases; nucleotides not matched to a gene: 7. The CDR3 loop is CATSEPRDRGKTQYF. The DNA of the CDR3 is TGTGCCACCAGTGAGCCTCGGGACAGGGGAAAGACCCAGTACTTC.

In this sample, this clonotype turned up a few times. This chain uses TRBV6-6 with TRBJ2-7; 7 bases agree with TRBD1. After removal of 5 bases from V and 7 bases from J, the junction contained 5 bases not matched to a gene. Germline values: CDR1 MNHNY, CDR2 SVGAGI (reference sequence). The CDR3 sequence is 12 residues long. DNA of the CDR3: TGTGCCAGCAGTCGACAGGGTAGGGAGCAGTACTTC. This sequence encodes CASSRQGREQYF.